This T cell receptor (beta chain) was captured in a study of cytomegalovirus exposure and HLA in healthy donors. PCR used 60 Vbeta primers and 13 Jbeta primers. Using immunoSEQ multiplex PCR, the repertoire was profiled, and TCRdb retains in-frame clones only, with some absent. The sample contains some 170,000 clones, about two thirds of which appear only once. The CDR3 sequence is 14 residues long. The germline V gene has CDR1 MNHNS and CDR2 SASEGT. V trimming: 4 bases; J trimming: 2 bases; junction bases outside the gene matches: 2. This clone showed up just a few times. Its antigen remains unknown. Study-wide findings and caveats: Analysis was carried out at a later point, and it linked a missense DCLRE1C variant to TCR beta V- and J-gene trimming. Clonal expansion, a later analysis showed, was greater in HLA-associated TCR beta chains than in equally common others. TCR association rates varied by HLA locus in a later analysis, with DRB1 highest and HLA-C lowest.

The V and J genes are TRBV6-1 and TRBJ2-1; 7 nucleotides align to TRBD1. The TCR originated in a human donor in good health. The sample consisted of PBMCs. Written as DNA, the CDR3 is TGTGCCAGCAGTGTACAGGGGCCCTACAATGAGCAGTTCTTC. This gives the protein CASSVQGPYNEQFF.